What follows is one T cell receptor beta chain and its context. Its target antigen remains unknown. No base quality information exists; no much larger clone differs at one position. The data belong to a study of blood T cell repertoires in COVID-19 (dated by TCRdb to about 2020). Some background on the complete study: Samples covering the acute and convalescent phases of COVID-19 were provided by collaborators in the United States, Italy and Spain. The material from the prospective study consisted of cDNA or gDNA derived from T cells, B-cell-depleted T cells, or PBMCs. Deeply sampled blood TCRbeta repertoires from subjects exposed to, actively infected with, or recovered from COVID-19 were included in the dataset. The repertoires were made available in a free public database intended to serve as a resource for research on the immune response to SARS-CoV-2. The samples were drawn from two sources: the first 160 participants of the ongoing ImmuneRACE study, and fewer than 1,500 subjects contributed by 6 global collaborators. Sample metadata almost always included a de-identified subject ID, COVID-19 status, age in years and sex. Where HLA class I and class II types were available, the types were taken from metadata supplied by the sample provider, not from assay-based typing.

What the study reported, not specific to this receptor: Clinical and demographic metadata were provided uncurated, with the amount varying by source and participant.

Each collaborating institution followed its own protocols to collect whole blood in K2EDTA tubes. Collaborator samples were shipped for TCRbeta analysis as frozen whole blood, isolated PBMCs, or DNA extracted from either sample type. Per the germline V gene, SGDLS is the CDR1 and YYNGEE is the CDR2. Including the terminal cysteine and phenylalanine, the CDR3 comprises 15 residues. Only the CDR3 part of the read is kept: 45 bases, read in frame from the first base. Ends trimmed: V by 4 bases, J by 3 bases; bases unmatched to a gene: 10. The immunoSEQ Assay, a bias-controlled multiplex PCR, was used to amplify TCRbeta CDR3 regions from genomic DNA. From the authors' description of their analysis: The number of nucleated cells in each sample was estimated by amplification of reference gene primers within the assay. To quantify the absolute abundance of each unique TCRbeta CDR3 rearrangement, sequence reads were collapsed and filtered. Productive Simpson clonality was computed per sample as the square root of Simpson's diversity index over productive rearrangements. TCRdb mirrors the immuneACCESS table, restricted to in-frame sequences. Some clones are absent from its copies; in checked studies, under half trace to an unresolved V gene, and the reason for the others is unknown. V and J calls and clone size are given by that table; D and trimming were obtained from the DNA. The sample profile shows a few hundred thousand clones; 85% of them were found once. The top ten clones comprise roughly 3.6% of the sample.

The sequencing input was peripheral blood. The sequence was obtained from a woman under 30 with acute or convalescent COVID-19. In this chain, TRBV9 is recombined with TRBJ2-7, and 7 bases in between align with TRBD2. In nucleotide form, the sequence is TGTGCCAGCAGCAAAGGCGACCTAGCGGTCTACGAGCAGTACTTC. It translates to CASSKGDLAVYEQYF. The CDR3, completed at both ends by the reference TRBV9 and TRBJ2-7 genes, gives the full variable domain DSGVTQTPKHLITATGQRVTLRCSPRSGDLSVYWYQQSLDQGLQFLIQYYNGEERAKGNILERFSAQQFPDLHSELNLSSLELGDSALYFCASSKGDLAVYEQYFGPGTRLTVT.